The 18 T cell receptor beta chains presented below share a single source sample, sequenced in a study of liver allograft versus peripheral blood T cells. In the study overall: Recipients' peripheral blood supplied the T cell receptor repertoires against which those in transplanted livers were compared.

TCRdb recomputed calls from the reads with MiXCR, one row per CDR3 protein. Of approximately 13,000 distinct CDR3 sequences listed, 25% to 35% are singletons. Receptor source: a human patient who had a liver transplant. A share of the T cells may be of graft donor origin.

This clonotype was observed a single time. J is TRBJ1-1 and V is TRBV6-5; D unresolved. V was pared by 7 bases and J by 3 bases, with 15 bases between. The CDR3 totals 14 residues. Germline V gene data show CDR1 as MNHEY and CDR2 as SVGAGI. CDR3 residues: CASIKKPADTEAFF. CDR3 nucleotide sequence: TGTGCCAGCATCAAGAAACCTGCGGACACTGAAGCTTTCTTT.

This clonotype rates as medium-sized (0.01 to 0.1%). CDR3 DNA: TGTGCCAGCAGTCCGGACCAAAGCACAGATACGCAGTATTTT. Its protein is CASSPDQSTDTQYF. The rearrangement uses TRBV6-1 and TRBJ2-3; D unresolved. With 5 bases removed from V and 0 bases from J, the gap between germline ends came to 9 bases. Germline V gives CDR1 MNHNS, CDR2 SASEGT. The CDR3 is 14 amino acids.

The sample holds a few counts of this clonotype. V is TRBV5-4 and J is TRBJ1-2; D is perhaps TRBD1 (6 bases). CDR3 length: 15 residues. The germline V and J ends were trimmed by 3 bases and 8 bases, with 20 bases remaining between them. Germline loops: CDR1 SGHNT, CDR2 YYREEE (reference sequence). CDR3 in amino acids: CASSSWTAPEGGYTF. The CDR3 nucleotides are TGTGCCAGCAGCTCATGGACAGCTCCTGAGGGGGGCTACACCTTC.

This clonotype counts as medium-sized. The chain is built from TRBV6-5 and TRBJ2-2, with D tentatively TRBD2 (5 bases). The V and J ends lost 0 bases and 11 bases respectively, with 10 bases between them. Germline CDR1 and CDR2: MNHEY and SVGAGI. CDR3 length equals 13 residues. CDR3 bases: TGTGCCAGCAGTTACTCGAGGGCTAGCGAGCTGTTTTTT. This gives the protein CASSYSRASELFF.

The CDR3 region is CSVGEGNQPQHF. DNA of the CDR3: TGCAGCGTTGGGGAGGGGAATCAGCCCCAGCATTTT. This chain connects TRBV29-1 to TRBJ1-5; D is possibly TRBD1 (5 bases). The V and J ends lost 4 bases and 4 bases respectively, with 8 bases between them. This CDR3 comprises 12 residues. Germline CDR1 and CDR2: SQVTM and ANQGSEA.

This clonotype was seen a few times. The V gene is TRBV6-1, the J gene TRBJ1-2; maybe TRBD1 (5 bases). V lost 2 bases and J 8 bases, leaving 24 bases between the germline ends. The CDR3 runs to 17 residues. Germline CDR1 and CDR2: MNHNS and SASEGT. The CDR3 sequence: CASSEIRTGRGGFGYTF. CDR3 in DNA: TGTGCCAGCAGTGAAATTAGAACAGGCCGGGGAGGTTTCGGCTACACCTTC.

This chain joins TRBV20-1 and TRBJ2-1; 7 bases agree with TRBD2. V was clipped by 6 bases and J by 5 bases; unmatched bases: 10. The CDR3 has 14 amino acids. The germline V gene encodes CDR1 DFQATT and CDR2 SNEGSKA (reference sequence). The CDR3 nucleotides are TGCAGTGCCACCGCCGGGACTACTGACAATGAGCAGTTCTTC. It yields the protein CSATAGTTDNEQFF.

This clonotype has ten or more counts. The chain uses TRBV24-1 and TRBJ1-5; D gene ambiguous. Trimming stripped 8 bases from V and 3 bases from J, with 10 bases between. This CDR3 contains 13 residues. Germline loops: CDR1 KGHDR, CDR2 SFDVKD. This CDR3 is CATNDGPNQPQHF. DNA of the CDR3: TGTGCCACCAACGACGGCCCCAATCAGCCCCAGCATTTT.

The chain uses TRBV5-4 and TRBJ2-7; D gene ambiguous. The CDR3 is 13 amino acids. Per the germline V gene, CDR1 is SGHNT and CDR2 is YYREEE (reference sequence). Trimming left V 10 bases short and J 7 bases short, with 21 bases between. The CDR3 here is CASKLGGALEQYF. DNA of the CDR3: TGTGCCTCAAAACTGGGCGGCGCTCTGGAGCAGTACTTC.

For this clonotype: The junction and the germline gene differ at one end; a read error may be behind it. The rearrangement uses TRBV5-4 and TRBJ2-7, with 8 positions matching TRBD1. CDR1 and CDR2 (germline): SGHNT, YYREEE (reference sequence). This CDR3 region has 15 residues. CDR3 in DNA: TGTGCCAGCGGCTTGGAAGGGACAGGTCCTTACGAGCAGTACTTC. It specifies CASGLEGTGPYEQYF.

The chain has TRBV5-4 and TRBJ2-2; 11 bases fit TRBD2. V shed 3 bases, J shed 0 bases, and the junction held 4 bases outside the gene matches. Germline V gene data show CDR1 as SGHNT and CDR2 as YYREEE (reference sequence). The CDR3 covers 17 residues. This CDR3 reads CASSSLAGATNTGELFF. In DNA form, the CDR3 reads TGTGCCAGCAGCTCACTAGCGGGGGCCACGAACACCGGGGAGCTGTTTTTT.

This rearrangement joins TRBV6-2 or TRBV6-3 to TRBJ1-5, with 7 nucleotides matching TRBD1. V lost 4 bases to trimming and J lost 0 bases; unmatched junction nucleotides: 9. CDR3 length: 17 amino acids. From germline, CDR1 is MNHEY and CDR2 SVGEGT. CDR3 loop: CASSSWTGPLSNQPQHF. DNA of the CDR3: TGTGCCAGCAGTTCCTGGACAGGCCCGCTTAGCAATCAGCCCCAGCATTTT.

The chain is built from TRBV6-1 and TRBJ2-7, with a tentative D call TRBD2 (6 bases). V dropped 1 base and J dropped 7 bases, with 11 bases sitting between them. This CDR3 has 13 amino acids. Germline V gives CDR1 MNHNS, CDR2 SASEGT. CDR3 DNA: TGTGCCAGCAGTGAAGGGAGGGGAACGGAGCAGTACTTC. Translation gives CASSEGRGTEQYF.

A single count supports this clonotype. The chain has TRBV19 and TRBJ1-1; D call uncertain. Trimming cost V 5 bases and J 1 base, with 14 bases left between them. The CDR3 is 15 residues long. Per the germline V gene, CDR1 is LNHDA and CDR2 is SQIVND (reference sequence). The CDR3 region is CASSLGWKGNTEAFF. CDR3 DNA sequence: TGTGCCAGTAGTTTAGGGTGGAAGGGGAACACTGAAGCTTTCTTT.

This clonotype was seen at least ten times. J is TRBJ2-7 and V is TRBV19, with D possibly TRBD2 on 6 matching bases. Looked up from germline, CDR1 is LNHDA and CDR2 is SQIVND (reference sequence). This CDR3 spans 12 amino acids. V was trimmed by 6 bases and J by 1 base, leaving 7 bases between them. The CDR3 here is CASRGTSYEQYF. The CDR3 DNA is TGTGCCAGTAGGGGGACTTCCTACGAGCAGTACTTC.

By share, this clonotype ranks as medium-sized. This rearrangement joins TRBV19 to TRBJ1-1; D gene unclear. The germline CDR1 and CDR2 sequences are LNHDA and SQIVND (reference sequence). V lost 7 bases to trimming and J lost 0 bases, with 12 bases between them. The CDR3 totals 14 residues. CDR3 bases: TGTGCCAGTAACCCGAGGCTGGTGAACACTGAAGCTTTCTTT. Translation: CASNPRLVNTEAFF.

This clonotype has a single count. A clone one base away is much larger, so this may be a read error. This chain uses TRBV19 with TRBJ1-6; D is possibly TRBD1 (5 bases). The CDR3 is 15 residues long. The V gene lost 5 bases and the J gene lost 7 bases, with 15 bases spanning the gap. CDR1 LNHDA and CDR2 SQIVND come from the germline V gene (reference sequence). The CDR3 loop is CASSHQGGVNSPLHF. The CDR3 bases are TGTGCCAGTAGTCATCAGGGCGGTGTGAATTCACCCCTCCACTTT.

By sample share, this clonotype is medium-sized (0.01 to 0.1%). The chain has TRBV19 and TRBJ2-1; D not certain. Trimming shortened V by 7 bases and J by 0 bases, and 13 bases separated the two germline ends. CDR3 length: 15 residues. Germline assignment: CDR1 LNHDA and CDR2 SQIVND (reference sequence). DNA for the CDR3: TGTGCCAGTACTTTTTCCTCCAACTCCTACAATGAGCAGTTCTTC. Protein product: CASTFSSNSYNEQFF.